These 8 T cell receptor beta chains were all obtained from the same sample, sequenced in a study of blood T cell repertoires in COVID-19. Profiled with immunoSEQ multiplex PCR; TCRdb holds only in-frame clones, not every one. This sample yields over 60,000 clones, of which around three quarters are seen a single time; about a tenth belongs to the top ten. Sequencing was carried out using peripheral blood. These receptors were taken from a human donor in a cohort sampled during active COVID-19.

The V call is TRBV4-3, the J call TRBJ1-4; 10 bases are shared with TRBD1. The germline gives CDR1 LGHNA, CDR2 YSLEER. The CDR3 runs to 15 residues. Trimming cost V 3 bases and J 9 bases; bases outside gene matches: 7. As DNA, the CDR3 is TGCGCCAGCAGCCAGTCCGGGACAGGGGTACAAAAACTGTTTTTT. It specifies CASSQSGTGVQKLFF.

The CDR3 loop reads CASSVGGAVGYGYTF. DNA of the CDR3: TGTGCCAGCAGTGTTGGGGGGGCAGTCGGCTATGGCTACACCTTC. The V call is TRBV2, the J call TRBJ1-2, with D maybe TRBD1 (6 bases). The CDR3 totals 15 residues. Germline CDR1 is SNHLY and CDR2 is FYNNEI. V was cut by 4 bases and J by 4 bases, with 16 bases left in between.

The chain combines TRBV10-3 with TRBJ2-5; 9 bases agree with TRBD1. Germline assignment: CDR1 ENHRY and CDR2 SYGVKD. CDR3 length: 16 residues. With 0 bases clipped from V and 4 bases from J, the junction kept 6 bases outside the gene matches. The DNA for the CDR3 is TGTGCCATCAGTGAGTCTAGGGACAGGGAGGGAGAGACCCAGTACTTC. This translates into CAISESRDREGETQYF.

CDR3 amino acids: CASMKQGDLNTEAFF. The CDR3 DNA reads TGCGCCAGCATGAAGCAGGGGGATCTGAACACTGAAGCTTTCTTT. The chain couples TRBV5-1 to TRBJ1-1; 7 bases are shared with TRBD1. The length of the CDR3 is 15 residues. Germline V gene data show CDR1 as SGHRS and CDR2 as YFSETQ. The V gene end was trimmed by 6 bases and the J gene end by 0 bases; junction bases not matched to a gene: 8.

The J gene is TRBJ1-4, the V gene TRBV6-6; the D gene is possibly TRBD1 (5 bases). The germline CDR1 and CDR2 sequences are MNHNY and SVGAGI (reference sequence). This CDR3 has 14 amino acids. V was trimmed by 1 base and J by 8 bases, leaving 11 bases between them. CDR3 in amino acids: CASSYLAGREKLFF. For the CDR3, the DNA is TGTGCCAGCAGTTACTTGGCAGGGCGGGAAAAACTGTTTTTT.

The count of this clone is one. This chain joins TRBV6-1 and TRBJ1-5; D unresolved. Trimming shortened V by 0 bases and J by 4 bases, and 10 bases separated the two germline ends. This CDR3 spans 15 amino acids. Per germline, CDR1 MNHNS and CDR2 SASEGT. Written as DNA, the CDR3 is TGTGCCAGCAGTGAAGCGATGGCTCATAATCAGCCCCAGCATTTT. As protein: CASSEAMAHNQPQHF.

The rearrangement links TRBV14 to TRBJ2-3; TRBD2 agrees at 14 bases. CDR1 SGHDN and CDR2 FVKESK come from the germline V gene. This CDR3 region has 20 residues. With 5 bases clipped from V and 2 bases from J, the junction kept 15 bases outside the gene matches. The CDR3 loop is CASSSRAFTTSGRDTDTQYF. The CDR3 DNA reads as TGTGCCAGCAGCTCTCGCGCTTTTACGACTAGCGGGAGGGACACAGATACGCAGTATTTT.

This chain joins TRBV5-8 and TRBJ2-7; TRBD2 might be the D (6 bases). V lost 4 bases to trimming and J lost 3 bases, with 14 bases between them. The CDR3 contains 14 residues. Looked up from germline, CDR1 is SGHTS and CDR2 is YDEGEE. The CDR3 nucleotides are TGTGCCAGCAGCGGGCGGGCGGGATACTACGAGCAGTACTTC. Its translation: CASSGRAGYYEQYF.